The 26 T cell receptor beta chains presented below share a single source sample, sequenced in a study of blood T cells in healthy people across ages. Primers used in a second PCR of about 7 to 12 cycles were a sample-barcoded 5' primer and a J-beta primer mix. TCRdb reprocessed the 5' RACE reads with MiXCR, giving one entry per CDR3 protein. The table records hundreds of thousands of distinct CDR3 sequences, around 25% of them present only once. This same sample was also taken into another study, of T cells of mothers and their children.

Specimen: blood. These receptors were taken from a boy under 18 in good health.

This clonotype was seen a few times. The gene calls are TRBV7-8 and TRBJ2-5; no firm D call. V lost 1 base, J lost 9 bases, and 12 bases lay in between. The CDR3 spans 13 residues. Germline-derived CDR1 and CDR2 are SGHVS and FQNEAQ. The CDR3 DNA is TGTGCCAGCAGCTTAGGGGTCGGCGGAGCCCAGTACTTC. It translates to CASSLGVGGAQYF.

The CDR3 reads CASRRPGQGVANYGYTF. The CDR3 DNA sequence: TGTGCCAGCAGGCGTCCGGGACAGGGGGTAGCTAACTATGGCTACACCTTC. This chain uses TRBV11-2 with TRBJ1-2; 11 bases are shared with TRBD1. Germline V gene sequence: CDR1 SGHAT, CDR2 FQNNGV. J was trimmed by 0 bases and V by 6 bases; bases with no gene match: 9. The CDR3 consists of 17 residues. Full variable domain (missing parts from reference TRBV11-2 and TRBJ1-2): EAGVAQSPRYKIIEKRQSVAFWCNPISGHATLYWYQQILGQGPKLLIQFQNNGVVDDSQLPKDRFSAERLKGVDSTLKIQPAKLEDSAVYLCASRRPGQGVANYGYTFGSGTRLTVV.

The chain has TRBV3-1 and TRBJ2-1; 7 bases align to TRBD2. Germline values: CDR1 LGHDT, CDR2 YNNKEL (reference sequence). The ends lost 4 bases at V and 2 bases at J; junction bases unmatched: 8. The CDR3 covers 16 residues. The CDR3 here is CASSPWGGSPYNEQFF. The DNA of the CDR3 is TGTGCCAGCAGCCCTTGGGGGGGGTCGCCCTACAATGAGCAGTTCTTC.

This clonotype occurred a few times. The rearrangement joins TRBV20-1 to TRBJ2-1; perhaps TRBD2 as D (5 bases). Germline V gene sequence: CDR1 DFQATT, CDR2 SNEGSKA (reference sequence). The CDR3 consists of 17 residues. Trimming removed 0 bases at V and 3 bases at J, with 18 bases between. The CDR3 DNA sequence: TGCAGTGCTAGAGATTCGCCGAAGAGTGACTACTACAATGAGCAGTTCTTC. This codes for CSARDSPKSDYYNEQFF.

The chain recombines TRBV12-3 or TRBV12-4 with TRBJ1-4; 8 nucleotides align to TRBD1. The trim removed 4 bases at V and 7 bases at J, leaving 8 bases unmatched. CDR3 length: 15 amino acids. The DNA of the CDR3 is TGTGCCAGCAGTTCCAGACAGGGGCGGGGTGAAAAACTGTTTTTT. It specifies CASSSRQGRGEKLFF.

This clonotype appeared a few times. The chain recombines TRBV30 with TRBJ1-1; 7 bases match TRBD1. The CDR3 runs to 13 residues. V shed 3 bases and J 5 bases; nucleotides not matched to a gene: 6. The germline gives CDR1 GTSNPN, CDR2 SVGIG (reference sequence). The CDR3 bases are TGTGCCTGGAGCGACACAGGGGAGACTGAAGCTTTCTTT. The encoded protein is CAWSDTGETEAFF. The variable domain in full, with the rest retrieved from reference TRBV30 and TRBJ1-1, is SQTIHQWPATLVQPVGSPLSLECTVEGTSNPNLYWYRQAAGRGLQLLFYSVGIGQISSEVPQNLSASRPQDRQFILSSKKLLLSDSGFYLCAWSDTGETEAFFGQGTRLTVV.

The rearrangement links TRBV21-1 to TRBJ2-7; no DNA check was done on the table's D call, TRBD1. TRBV21-1 is described as a pseudogene. The CDR3 loop spans 14 amino acids. The CDR3 DNA follows: TGTGCCAGACCCCCGGGACAGGAAGCCTACGAGCAGTACTTC. It is translated as CARPPGQEAYEQYF.

The chain uses TRBV27 and TRBJ1-2, with 7 bases that match TRBD1. V lost 2 bases to trimming and J lost 4 bases; unmatched junction nucleotides: 4. The CDR3 is 14 residues long. Germline assignment: CDR1 MNHEY and CDR2 SMNVEV (reference sequence). The CDR3 loop reads CASSLKGASYGYTF. CDR3 nucleotide sequence: TGTGCCAGCAGTTTAAAGGGGGCGAGCTATGGCTACACCTTC.

This chain uses TRBV30 with TRBJ1-4; D uncertain. Trimming shortened V by 4 bases and J by 7 bases, and 19 bases separated the two germline ends. The CDR3 consists of 15 residues. Per the germline V gene, CDR1 is GTSNPN and CDR2 is SVGIG (reference sequence). The CDR3 sequence is CAWTVDNPPSEKLFF. CDR3 DNA sequence: TGTGCCTGGACCGTCGATAACCCACCGAGTGAAAAACTGTTTTTT.

The chain has TRBV4-1 and TRBJ1-1; D call uncertain. Germline CDR1 is MGHRA and CDR2 is YSYEKL. The CDR3 contains 15 residues. Trimming pared 0 bases from V and 2 bases from J, leaving 10 bases between. The CDR3: CASSQEEPVNTEAFF. The CDR3 DNA follows: TGCGCCAGCAGCCAAGAAGAGCCTGTAAACACTGAAGCTTTCTTT.

This chain connects TRBV15 to TRBJ1-3; D not resolved. CDR1 is LNHNV and CDR2 is YYDKDF in the germline V gene (reference sequence). V was shortened by 0 bases and J by 7 bases, with 7 bases between the two germline ends. This CDR3 spans 13 amino acids. The CDR3 DNA sequence: TGTGCCACCAGCAGAGACAACGGCAACACCATATATTTT. Encoded protein: CATSRDNGNTIYF. The complete variable domain, with remaining parts taken from reference TRBV15 and TRBJ1-3, reads DAMVIQNPRYQVTQFGKPVTLSCSQTLNHNVMYWYQQKSSQAPKLLFHYYDKDFNNEADTPDNFQSRRPNTSFCFLDIRSPGLGDTAMYLCATSRDNGNTIYFGEGSWLTVV.

The chain couples TRBV24-1 to TRBJ1-4; D call uncertain. The CDR3 spans 14 residues. Per the germline V gene, CDR1 is KGHDR and CDR2 is SFDVKD. Trimming pared 5 bases from V and 8 bases from J, leaving 14 bases between. The CDR3 DNA follows: TGTGCCACCAGTGCAGACGGGTACGGAGAAAAACTGTTTTTT. It is translated as CATSADGYGEKLFF.

The chain combines TRBV19 with TRBJ2-5; TRBD2 aligns across 10 bases. The CDR3 loop spans 15 amino acids. CDR1 LNHDA and CDR2 SQIVND come from the germline V gene (reference sequence). Unmatched junction bases numbered 6, after V lost 6 bases and J lost 2 bases. The CDR3, as DNA: TGTGCCAGTAGCCAAGGGACTAGCGCACAAGAGACCCAGTACTTC. This gives the protein CASSQGTSAQETQYF.

This clonotype turned up a few times. The chain links TRBV2 to TRBJ1-2, with D perhaps TRBD1 (6 bases). This CDR3 has 16 residues. Germline-derived CDR1 and CDR2 are SNHLY and FYNNEI. Trimming cost V 6 bases and J 6 bases, with 23 bases left between them. CDR3 amino acids: CASSEYSPGASNGYTF. CDR3 sequence (DNA): TGTGCCAGCAGCGAATATTCCCCGGGGGCAAGCAATGGCTACACCTTC.

This clonotype has more than one count but fewer than ten. The J gene is TRBJ2-1, the V gene TRBV7-3; TRBD2 aligns across 9 bases. With 5 bases clipped from V and 4 bases from J, the junction kept 6 bases outside the gene matches. CDR1 SGHTA and CDR2 FQGTGA come from the germline V gene. The CDR3 loop spans 15 amino acids. The CDR3, as DNA: TGTGCCAGCAGCGATAGCGGGGGAGGGTACAATGAGCAGTTCTTC. Its translation: CASSDSGGGYNEQFF.

The V gene is TRBV21-1, the J gene TRBJ1-2; no DNA check was done on the table's D call, TRBD1. TRBV21-1 is marked as a pseudogene. The CDR3 has 16 amino acids. CDR3 in amino acids: CASVVTHTGTGHGYTF. The CDR3 DNA reads TGTGCCAGCGTAGTCACTCACACCGGGACAGGGCATGGCTACACCTTC.

The J gene is TRBJ2-5, the V gene TRBV2; a weak D match, TRBD2 (6 bases). The DNA end is more similar to TRBJ2-1, so the J call may be wrong. CDR3 length: 16 residues. The germline gives CDR1 SNHLY, CDR2 FYNNEI. The CDR3 loop is CASSSPGTSPYNEQFF. The CDR3 DNA reads TGTGCCAGCAGTTCTCCCGGGACTTCCCCCTACAATGAGCAGTTCTTC.

The rearrangement links TRBV5-1 to TRBJ1-3, with TRBD1 matching 7 bases. V was clipped by 1 base and J by 4 bases; unmatched bases: 8. Germline CDR1 is SGHRS and CDR2 is YFSETQ. The CDR3 runs to 16 residues. The CDR3 reads CASSLTGVGGGNTIYF. The DNA of the CDR3 is TGCGCCAGCAGCTTGACAGGGGTCGGTGGAGGAAACACCATATATTTT.

The chain combines TRBV28 with TRBJ2-2; maybe TRBD1 (6 bases). V lost 4 bases to trimming and J lost 2 bases, with 11 bases between them. The CDR3 is made up of 15 amino acids. Per the germline V gene, CDR1 is MDHEN and CDR2 is SYDVKM. The CDR3 loop reads CASSSQQGNTGELFF. The CDR3 DNA sequence: TGTGCCAGCAGTTCTCAACAGGGTAACACCGGGGAGCTGTTTTTT.

The V gene is TRBV12-5, the J gene TRBJ1-1; D gene ambiguous. CDR3 length: 17 amino acids. Germline CDR1 reads LGHNT; CDR2 reads FRNRAP. V gave up 3 bases and J gave up 1 base, with 18 bases separating them. In DNA form, the CDR3 reads TGTGCTAGTGGTTTACAAATAAACCCCGGAGCGAACACTGAAGCTTTCTTT. Translation gives CASGLQINPGANTEAFF.

The genes are TRBV12-3 or TRBV12-4 and TRBJ2-5; no firm D call. V was trimmed by 4 bases and J by 2 bases, leaving 8 bases between them. This CDR3 comprises 13 residues. The CDR3 bases are TGTGCCAGCAGTTGGGTAGTTCAAGAGACCCAGTACTTC. It specifies CASSWVVQETQYF.

This clonotype was observed a handful of times. The chain combines TRBV18 with TRBJ1-1, with D perhaps TRBD1 (6 bases). CDR1 KGHSH and CDR2 LQKENI come from the germline V gene. The CDR3 has 15 amino acids. The ends were cut back, 6 bases at V and 1 base at J, with 15 bases in the middle. The CDR3 loop reads CASSLLQGTNTEAFF. The CDR3 nucleotides read TGTGCCAGCTCCCTCCTGCAGGGGACGAACACTGAAGCTTTCTTT.

This chain uses TRBV6-5 with TRBJ2-1, with a possible D match to TRBD1 (6 bases). The CDR3 has 12 residues. Per the germline V gene, CDR1 is MNHEY and CDR2 is SVGAGI. V was shortened by 10 bases and J by 4 bases, with 11 bases between the two germline ends. CDR3 DNA: TGTGCCACCACGGACAGATACAATGAGCAGTTCTTC. This translates into CATTDRYNEQFF.

Here the CDR3 reads CASSLLAGGVDTQYF. The CDR3 nucleotides read TGTGCCAGCAGCCTGCTAGCGGGAGGGGTAGATACGCAGTATTTT. This rearrangement joins TRBV3-1 to TRBJ2-3; TRBD2 agrees at 12 bases. The CDR3 extends over 15 amino acids. The V segment lost 4 bases and the J segment 5 bases; nucleotides outside the gene matches: 4. The germline gives CDR1 LGHDT, CDR2 YNNKEL (reference sequence).

CDR3 nucleotides: TGCGCCAGCAGCTTGGAGCCTGCAACTAATGAAAAACTGTTTTTT. It is translated as CASSLEPATNEKLFF. The chain couples TRBV5-1 to TRBJ1-4; D call uncertain. From germline, CDR1 is SGHRS and CDR2 YFSETQ. Trimming shortened V by 0 bases and J by 0 bases, and 6 bases separated the two germline ends. CDR3 length: 15 amino acids.

The chain has TRBV12-3 or TRBV12-4 and TRBJ2-1; D remains unclear. V lost 3 bases and J lost 6, with 9 bases in between. The CDR3 covers 13 residues. CDR3 sequence reads: CASSLQRRNEQFF. The CDR3 DNA is TGTGCCAGCAGTTTGCAAAGGCGCAATGAGCAGTTCTTC.